One and the same sample provided the 29 T cell receptor beta chains below, sequenced in a study of shared clonotypes between healthy human individuals. Using immunoSEQ multiplex PCR, the repertoire was profiled, and TCRdb retains in-frame clones only, with some absent. The sample records about 2.4 million clones, approximately 94% being singletons. The sequenced sample consisted of naive CD4+ T cells from PBMCs. As for subset: CD45RA+ positively selected. All receptors derive from a man aged 18 to 30 in good health. Some clones in this sample may be carry-over from other donors' samples.

The chain is built from TRBV28 and TRBJ1-1; tentatively, D is TRBD1 (5 bases). The length of the CDR3 is 14 residues. From germline, CDR1 is MDHEN and CDR2 SYDVKM. The V gene lost 7 bases and the J gene lost 0 bases, with 12 bases spanning the gap. DNA for the CDR3: TGTGCCAGCACTGACTCGGGGCTGAACACTGAAGCTTTCTTT. This gives the protein CASTDSGLNTEAFF.

This clone was seen only once. The gene calls are TRBV11-2 and TRBJ2-7, with unresolved D. The CDR3 covers 12 residues. Germline CDR1 SGHAT, CDR2 FQNNGV. V lost 5 bases, J lost 8 bases, and 13 bases lay in between. This CDR3 reads CASSPFVGKQYF. In DNA, the CDR3 is TGTGCCAGCAGCCCCTTTGTAGGGAAGCAGTACTTC.

The V call is TRBV4-3, the J call TRBJ1-2, with D perhaps TRBD1 (5 bases). The CDR3 is 15 amino acids. CDR1 and CDR2 (germline): LGHNA, YSLEER. Trimming took 1 base from V and 4 from J, leaving 13 bases between them. Written as DNA, the CDR3 is TGCGCCAGCAGCCAAGGAGGGGCCGGAGGCTATGGCTACACCTTC. Translated, it gives CASSQGGAGGYGYTF.

The chain carries TRBV9 and TRBJ1-1; D ambiguous. Per the germline V gene, CDR1 is SGDLS and CDR2 is YYNGEE. The CDR3 length is 13 residues. Deletions cut 4 bases from V and 1 base from J, with 8 bases between. The CDR3 nucleotides are TGTGCCAGCAGCCTAAGGGCGAACACTGAAGCTTTCTTT. Translating gives CASSLRANTEAFF. Filled out from reference TRBV9 and TRBJ1-1, the complete variable domain reads DSGVTQTPKHLITATGQRVTLRCSPRSGDLSVYWYQQSLDQGLQFLIQYYNGEERAKGNILERFSAQQFPDLHSELNLSSLELGDSALYFCASSLRANTEAFFGQGTRLTVV.

CDR3 nucleotides: TGTGCCAGCAGCCCGGTCCCCCGAGGGGCCTATTATGGCTACACCTTC. It translates to CASSPVPRGAYYGYTF. The V and J genes are TRBV5-4 and TRBJ1-2; maybe TRBD1 (5 bases). The germline gives CDR1 SGHNT, CDR2 YYREEE (reference sequence). V was clipped by 4 bases and J by 5 bases, with 21 bases between them. The length of the CDR3 is 16 residues.

The chain carries TRBV7-8 and TRBJ2-2; 9 bases fit TRBD1. The CDR3 has 18 residues. Germline-derived CDR1 and CDR2 are SGHVS and FQNEAQ. With V trimmed by 5 bases and J by 7 bases, 17 bases remained unmatched. CDR3 region: CASSTRTSTGGRVGELFF. CDR3 DNA sequence: TGTGCCAGCAGCACTAGGACTTCGACAGGGGGGCGGGTCGGGGAGCTGTTTTTT. The whole variable domain, remainder taken from reference TRBV7-8 and TRBJ2-2, is GAGVSQSPRYKVAKRGQDVALRCDPISGHVSLFWYQQALGQGPEFLTYFQNEAQLDKSGLPSDRFFAERPEGSVSTLKIQRTQQEDSAVYLCASSTRTSTGGRVGELFFGEGSRLTVL.

The V and J genes are TRBV4-3 and TRBJ2-3, with D perhaps being TRBD1 or TRBD2 (5 bases each). The CDR3 sequence is 15 residues long. Trimming removed 4 bases at V and 2 bases at J, with 13 bases between. Germline V CDR1 and CDR2: LGHNA, YSLEER. The CDR3 bases are TGCGCCAGCAGCCTTGCGAGGGGTGTCACAGATACGCAGTATTTT. Protein sequence: CASSLARGVTDTQYF.

The chain couples TRBV18 to TRBJ1-1; 10 bases agree with TRBD1. Trimming removed 4 bases from V and 5 bases from J; junction bases left unmatched: 7. CDR3 size: 15 residues. Germline V gives CDR1 KGHSH, CDR2 LQKENI. CDR3 region: CASSLPGTGVTEAFF. CDR3 bases: TGTGCCAGCTCACTCCCTGGGACAGGGGTTACTGAAGCTTTCTTT.

In regard to this clone: Distinct nucleotide sequences in the sample also encode this CDR3. The chain has TRBV5-5 and TRBJ1-2; TRBD1 matches 9 bases. Germline CDR1 SGHKS, CDR2 YYEKEE (reference sequence). V shed 2 bases, J shed 8 bases, and the junction held 1 base outside the gene matches. CDR3 length: 12 residues. CDR3 protein: CASSLGQGGYTF. CDR3 in DNA: TGTGCCAGCAGCTTAGGACAGGGGGGCTACACCTTC.

V usage is TRBV27 and J usage is TRBJ2-7; D may match TRBD1 or TRBD2 (5 bases each). V shed 0 bases and J shed 6 bases, with 12 bases lying between them. Looked up from germline, CDR1 is MNHEY and CDR2 is SMNVEV (reference sequence). The CDR3 consists of 14 residues. The CDR3 nucleotides read TGTGCCAGCAGTTTATCCCCCAGGGAGCGCGAGCAGTACTTC. The encoded protein is CASSLSPREREQYF.

This rearrangement joins TRBV5-4 to TRBJ2-3; TRBD1 might be the D (5 bases). The V gene's germline CDR1 is SGHNT and CDR2 YYREEE (reference sequence). Trimming removed 1 base from V and 5 bases from J, with 8 bases in between. The CDR3 spans 13 residues. CDR3 sequence (DNA): TGTGCCAGCAGCTTGAGGGGTGGAGATACGCAGTATTTT. Protein sequence: CASSLRGGDTQYF.

The chain is built from TRBV18 and TRBJ1-4, with TRBD1 as a possible D gene (5 bases). Trimming stripped 0 bases from V and 5 bases from J, with 10 bases between. The CDR3 is made up of 15 amino acids. CDR1 is KGHSH and CDR2 is LQKENI in the germline V gene. The CDR3 loop reads CASSPPSGGNEKLFF. CDR3 sequence (DNA): TGTGCCAGCTCACCACCATCGGGGGGGAATGAAAAACTGTTTTTT.

Points on this clone: Other DNA sequences in the same sample also yield this CDR3. V usage is TRBV29-1 and J usage is TRBJ2-5; tentatively, D is TRBD1 (5 bases). From germline, CDR1 is SQVTM and CDR2 ANQGSEA. This CDR3 comprises 12 residues. The V end lost 5 bases, the J end lost 3 bases, and 10 bases lay between the germline ends. The CDR3 sequence: CSVLRGEETQYF. The CDR3 DNA reads as TGCAGCGTTCTTAGGGGCGAAGAGACCCAGTACTTC.

This clone was picked up one time. The chain couples TRBV29-1 to TRBJ1-3; a possible D gene is TRBD1 (6 bases). Germline V CDR1 and CDR2: SQVTM, ANQGSEA. Trimming took off 3 bases at V and 4 bases at J, with 13 bases between the two ends. CDR3 size: 14 residues. Here the CDR3 reads CSVDPQGPGNTIYF. Here the CDR3 DNA reads TGCAGCGTTGACCCACAGGGTCCAGGAAACACCATATATTTT.

This clone was recorded once. The V gene is TRBV6-4, the J gene TRBJ2-1; TRBD2 matches at 12 bases. CDR1 MRHNA and CDR2 SNTAGT come from the germline V gene. V lost 6 bases to trimming and J lost 5 bases; unmatched junction nucleotides: 11. This CDR3 is built from 17 residues. The CDR3 nucleotides read TGTGCCAGCAGCGTCGCAGGGACTAGCGGGCCTAACAATGAGCAGTTCTTC. This gives the protein CASSVAGTSGPNNEQFF.

This chain uses TRBV5-1 with TRBJ2-1, with TRBD1 matching 8 bases. This CDR3 is 13 amino acids long. The germline CDR1 and CDR2 sequences are SGHRS and YFSETQ. V gave up 4 bases and J gave up 6 bases; unmatched junction bases: 3. The CDR3 DNA reads TGCGCCAGCAGCCCGACAGGGGTCAATGAGCAGTTCTTC. Translating it yields CASSPTGVNEQFF.

The V and J genes are TRBV28 and TRBJ2-5; 7 nucleotides agree with TRBD1. The J call is uncertain, as TRBJ2-7 better fits the DNA end. CDR1 MDHEN and CDR2 SYDVKM come from the germline V gene. This CDR3 is built from 15 residues. Here the CDR3 reads CASSLSVGQVGEQYF. The CDR3 DNA sequence: TGTGCCAGCAGTTTAAGCGTTGGACAGGTGGGCGAGCAGTACTTC.

The chain joins TRBV7-6 to TRBJ2-2; possible D gene TRBD2, 7 bases. The CDR3 loop spans 18 amino acids. Germline V gene data show CDR1 as SGHVS and CDR2 as FNYEAQ. Trimming took off 6 bases at V and 5 bases at J, with 25 bases between the two ends. CDR3 coding DNA: TGTGCCAGCAGACTAAGAAACGCGGGGGCGGGAGCTACCGGGGAGCTGTTTTTT. This codes for CASRLRNAGAGATGELFF.

The V and J genes are TRBV4-1 and TRBJ2-5; D is uncertain. V was shortened by 1 base and J by 4 bases, with 10 bases between the two germline ends. CDR3 size: 14 residues. Germline V CDR1 and CDR2: MGHRA, YSYEKL. The CDR3 is CASSQVQAVETQYF. The CDR3 bases are TGCGCCAGCAGCCAAGTTCAGGCAGTAGAGACCCAGTACTTC.

CDR3 in amino acids: CASTVGGTRVDTQYF. CDR3 sequence (DNA): TGTGCCAGCACCGTGGGGGGGACTAGGGTCGATACGCAGTATTTT. The chain uses TRBV28 and TRBJ2-3; 8 bases align to TRBD2. CDR3 length: 15 amino acids. Trimming removed 7 bases from V and 6 bases from J; junction bases left unmatched: 12. Germline CDR1 MDHEN, CDR2 SYDVKM.

CDR3 region: CASSRGSGRVAKNIQYF. The CDR3 DNA follows: TGCGCCAGCAGCCGAGGTAGCGGGAGGGTAGCCAAAAACATTCAGTACTTC. V gene TRBV10-1 combines with J gene TRBJ2-4, with 11 bases aligning to TRBD2. The CDR3 contains 17 residues. Germline V lookup: CDR1 WNHNN, CDR2 SYGVQD (reference sequence). Trimming took 6 bases from V and 0 from J; bases not matched to a gene: 7.

This rearrangement joins TRBV4-1 to TRBJ2-2; 14 positions agree with TRBD2. CDR3 size: 16 residues. J was trimmed by 8 bases and V by 4 bases; bases with no gene match: 6. CDR1 is MGHRA and CDR2 is YSYEKL in the germline V gene. The CDR3 nucleotides are TGCGCCAGCAGCCCTGGGACTAGCGGGAGCCGGGGGGAGCTGTTTTTT. Its translation is CASSPGTSGSRGELFF.

Written as DNA, the CDR3 is TGTGCCAGTAGTCCCATTAGAGAGGGGGCAGGCAATCAGCCCCAGCATTTT. Its protein product is CASSPIREGAGNQPQHF. The J gene is TRBJ1-5, the V gene TRBV19, with 7 bases that match TRBD1. With 5 bases clipped from V and 2 bases from J, the junction kept 12 bases outside the gene matches. The CDR3 is 17 amino acids. The V gene's germline CDR1 is LNHDA and CDR2 SQIVND (reference sequence).

This rearrangement joins TRBV6-5 to TRBJ2-1, with 8 bases identical to TRBD2. Germline V CDR1 and CDR2: MNHEY, SVGAGI. This CDR3 spans 15 amino acids. With 2 bases clipped from V and 10 bases from J, the junction kept 10 bases outside the gene matches. Written as DNA, the CDR3 is TGTGCCAGCAGTTACGGCGGACTAGCTATGGAAGAGCAGTTCTTC. Residues: CASSYGGLAMEEQFF.

About this clone itself: This sample also contains other DNA sequences that code for the same CDR3. The chain joins TRBV28 to TRBJ2-5, with 7 nucleotides matching TRBD1. Germline V gene lookup returns CDR1 MDHEN and CDR2 SYDVKM. The CDR3 runs 13 residues. With V trimmed by 6 bases and J by 5 bases, 6 bases remained unmatched. The CDR3 loop is CASRPTGVETQYF. The CDR3 nucleotides are TGTGCCAGCAGGCCTACAGGGGTCGAGACCCAGTACTTC.

The CDR3 nucleotides are TGTGCCAGCCGCCGGGGTGCCTCTGGGGCCAACGTCCTGACTTTC. It yields the protein CASRRGASGANVLTF. The chain links TRBV28 to TRBJ2-6; D is perhaps TRBD2 (5 bases). V lost 8 bases to trimming and J lost 0 bases, with 11 bases between them. This CDR3 comprises 15 residues. Germline V gene lookup returns CDR1 MDHEN and CDR2 SYDVKM. The variable domain in full, with the rest retrieved from reference TRBV28 and TRBJ2-6, is DVKVTQSSRYLVKRTGEKVFLECVQDMDHENMFWYRQDPGLGLRLIYFSYDVKMKEKGDIPEGYSVSREKKERFSLILESASTNQTSMYLCASRRGASGANVLTFGAGSRLTVL.

The V and J genes are TRBV7-9 and TRBJ2-3, with 8 bases lining up with TRBD2. The J segment lost 4 bases and the V segment lost 4 bases, leaving 7 bases of the junction unmatched. Germline CDR1 and CDR2: SEHNR and FQNEAQ (reference sequence). There are 15 residues in the CDR3. CDR3 protein: CASSYRSGKSDTQYF. CDR3 in DNA: TGTGCCAGCAGCTACCGTAGCGGGAAGTCAGATACGCAGTATTTT.

About this clone itself: The junction shows a germline mismatch at one end, possibly a read error. The chain couples TRBV5-1 to TRBJ2-7, with TRBD1 matching over 7 bases. Germline-derived CDR1 and CDR2 are SGHRS and YFSETQ. The length of the CDR3 is 14 residues. The CDR3 here is CASSPQGGSHEQYF. The CDR3 DNA is TGCGCCAGCAGCCCCCAAGGGGGCTCCCACGAGCAGTACTTC. Full variable domain (remainder filled in from reference TRBV5-1 and TRBJ2-7): KAGVTQTPRYLIKTRGQQVTLSCSPISGHRSVSWYQQTPGQGLQFLFEYFSETQRNKGNFPGRFSGRQFSNSRSEMNVSTLELGDSALYLCASSPQGGSHEQYFGPGTRLTVT.

The chain combines TRBV19 with TRBJ2-2; D may be TRBD2 (5 bases). Trimming left V 2 bases short and J 2 bases short, with 9 bases between. This CDR3 region has 15 residues. Germline V lookup: CDR1 LNHDA, CDR2 SQIVND (reference sequence). In DNA form, the CDR3 reads TGTGCCAGTAGTATATTGGGAGCCAACACCGGGGAGCTGTTTTTT. This sequence encodes CASSILGANTGELFF. The variable domain in full, completed from reference TRBV19 and TRBJ2-2, reads DGGITQSPKYLFRKEGQNVTLSCEQNLNHDAMYWYRQDPGQGLRLIYYSQIVNDFQKGDIAEGYSVSREKKESFPLTVTSAQKNPTAFYLCASSILGANTGELFFGEGSRLTVL.